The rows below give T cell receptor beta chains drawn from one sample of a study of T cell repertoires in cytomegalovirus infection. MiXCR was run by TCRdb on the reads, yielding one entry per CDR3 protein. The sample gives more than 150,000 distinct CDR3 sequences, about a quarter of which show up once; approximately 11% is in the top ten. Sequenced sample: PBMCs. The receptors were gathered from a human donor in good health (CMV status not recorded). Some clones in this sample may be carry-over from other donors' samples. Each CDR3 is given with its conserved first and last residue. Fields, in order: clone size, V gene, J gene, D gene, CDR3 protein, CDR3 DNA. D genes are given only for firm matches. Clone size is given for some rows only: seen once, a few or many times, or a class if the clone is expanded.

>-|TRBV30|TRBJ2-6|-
CAWSVNSAGANVLTF
TGTGCCTGGAGTGTCAACTCGGCTGGGGCCAACGTCCTGACTTTC
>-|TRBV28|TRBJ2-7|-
CASTIGRPYEQYF
TGTGCCAGCACGATCGGCCGGCCCTACGAGCAGTACTTC
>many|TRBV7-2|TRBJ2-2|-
CASALRGQSNTGELFF
TGTGCCAGCGCCTTGCGGGGACAATCGAACACCGGGGAGCTGTTTTTT
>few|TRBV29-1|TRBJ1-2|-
CSVWGTSGGYTF
TGCAGCGTCTGGGGGACATCGGGTGGCTACACCTTC
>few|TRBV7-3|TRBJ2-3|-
CASSLELSRHTDTQYF
TGTGCCAGCAGCTTAGAGTTATCCCGCCACACAGATACGCAGTATTTT
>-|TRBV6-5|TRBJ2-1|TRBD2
CASSYSNRGGQSEQFF
TGTGCCAGCAGTTACTCGAATCGGGGGGGCCAGAGTGAGCAGTTCTTC
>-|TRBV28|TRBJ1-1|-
CASSLLSFGLPAFF
TGTGCCAGCAGTTTATTATCATTCGGATTACCAGCTTTCTTT
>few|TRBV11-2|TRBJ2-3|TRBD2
CASSLTSGSDTQYF
TGTGCCAGCAGCTTGACTAGCGGATCAGATACGCAGTATTTT
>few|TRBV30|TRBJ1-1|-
CAWGQGNTEAFF
TGTGCCTGGGGGCAGGGGAACACTGAAGCTTTCTTT
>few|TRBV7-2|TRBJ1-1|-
CASSAGSLSLEAFF
TGTGCCAGCAGCGCCGGCAGTCTCTCCCTTGAAGCTTTCTTT
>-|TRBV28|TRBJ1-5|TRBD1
CASSLGQGAYSNQPQHF
TGTGCCAGCAGTTTGGGACAGGGGGCCTATAGCAATCAGCCCCAGCATTTT
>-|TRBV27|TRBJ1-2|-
CASSPEYPGPRPYTF
TGTGCCAGCAGTCCAGAATATCCGGGACCCCGTCCCTACACCTTC
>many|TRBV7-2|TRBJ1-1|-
CASSKTGLGTEAFF
TGTGCCAGCAGCAAAACAGGGTTAGGCACCGAAGCTTTCTTT
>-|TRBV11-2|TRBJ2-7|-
CASSLPGGAYEQYF
TGTGCCAGCAGCTTACCTGGAGGAGCCTACGAGCAGTACTTC
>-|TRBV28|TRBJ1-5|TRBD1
CASRRQGGTQPQHF
TGTGCCAGCAGAAGACAGGGGGGAACTCAGCCCCAGCATTTT
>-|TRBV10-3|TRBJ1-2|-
CAISETANYGYTF
TGTGCCATCAGTGAGACAGCAAACTATGGCTACACCTTC
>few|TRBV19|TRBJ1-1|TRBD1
CASSPPGGQANTEAFF
TGTGCCAGTAGTCCCCCCGGTGGACAGGCGAACACTGAAGCTTTCTTT
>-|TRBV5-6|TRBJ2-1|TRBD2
CASSLVTNSGSWNEQFF
TGTGCCAGCAGCTTGGTTACCAATAGCGGGAGTTGGAATGAGCAGTTCTTC
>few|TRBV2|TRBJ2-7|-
CASSTTETYEQYF
TGTGCCAGCAGTACGACAGAAACCTACGAGCAGTACTTC
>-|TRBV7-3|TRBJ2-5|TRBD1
CASSSSGTGTETQYF
TGTGCCAGCAGCTCTTCCGGGACAGGGACGGAGACCCAGTACTTC
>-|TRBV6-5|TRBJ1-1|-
CASSYSRESNTEVFF
TGTGCCAGCAGTTACTCCAGGGAATCGAACACTGAAGTTTTCTTT
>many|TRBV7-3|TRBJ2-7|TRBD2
CASSLGGRWDEQYF
TGTGCCAGCAGCTTAGGCGGGAGATGGGACGAGCAGTACTTC
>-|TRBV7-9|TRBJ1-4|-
CASSLGSGLGNEKLFF
TGTGCCAGCAGCTTAGGTTCGGGCCTCGGAAATGAAAAACTGTTTTTT
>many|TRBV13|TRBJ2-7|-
CASSLAYSLYEQYF
TGTGCCAGCAGCTTAGCGTACAGTCTCTACGAGCAGTACTTC
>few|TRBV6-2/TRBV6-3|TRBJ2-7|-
CASRRTDSYEQYF
TGTGCCAGCAGGCGGACAGACTCCTACGAGCAGTACTTC
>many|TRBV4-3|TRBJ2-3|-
CASSQVGRTDTQYF
TGCGCCAGCAGCCAAGTTGGGCGGACAGATACGCAGTATTTT
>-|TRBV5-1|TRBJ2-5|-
CASSLGPYQETQYF
TGCGCCAGCAGCCTGGGCCCGTACCAAGAGACCCAGTACTTC
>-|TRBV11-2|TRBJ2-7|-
CASSLRDLYEQYF
TGTGCCAGCAGCCTTAGGGACCTCTACGAGCAGTACTTC
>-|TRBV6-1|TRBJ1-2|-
CASSSSPGGRGYTF
TGTGCCAGCAGTTCATCCCCGGGGGGCCGAGGCTACACCTTC